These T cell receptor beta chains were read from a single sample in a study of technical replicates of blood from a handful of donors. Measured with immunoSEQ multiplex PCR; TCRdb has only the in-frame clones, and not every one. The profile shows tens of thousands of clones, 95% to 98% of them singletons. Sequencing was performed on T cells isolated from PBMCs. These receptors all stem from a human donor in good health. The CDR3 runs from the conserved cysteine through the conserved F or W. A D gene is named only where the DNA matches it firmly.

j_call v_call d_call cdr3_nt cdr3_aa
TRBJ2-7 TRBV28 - TGTGCCAGCGCGTTTACTCAGGGGGGAGACTCCTACGAGCAGTACTTC CASAFTQGGDSYEQYF
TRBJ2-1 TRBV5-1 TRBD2 TGCGCCAGCAGCTCCCGTGGCGGGAGTGTATCCTACAATGAGCAGTTCTTC CASSSRGGSVSYNEQFF
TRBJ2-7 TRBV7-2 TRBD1 TGTGCCAGCAGCCTAGGTATGGACAGGGTAAGGGAGCAGTACTTC CASSLGMDRVREQYF
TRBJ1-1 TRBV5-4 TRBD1 TGTGCCAGCAGCTTGGCAGGGGGACAAATGAACACTGAAGCTTTCTTT CASSLAGGQMNTEAFF
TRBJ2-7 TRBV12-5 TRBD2 TGTGCTAGTGGTCCCTTACTAGCGGGCATCTCCTACGAGCAGTACTTC CASGPLLAGISYEQYF
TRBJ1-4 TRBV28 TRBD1 TGTGCCAGCGGGACAGGTGCCGATGAAAAACTGTTTTTT CASGTGADEKLFF
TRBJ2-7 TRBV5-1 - TGCGCCAGCAGCTTGAAGACAGTCGACGAGCAGTACTTC CASSLKTVDEQYF
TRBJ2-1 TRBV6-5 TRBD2 TGTGCCAGCAAAACGGGACTAGCTGGCTACAATGAGCAGTTCTTC CASKTGLAGYNEQFF
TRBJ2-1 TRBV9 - TGTGCCAGCAGCCCCAGGGTTTCCTCCTACAATGAGCAGTTCTTC CASSPRVSSYNEQFF
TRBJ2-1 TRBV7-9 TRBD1 TGTGCCAGCAGCGCCGGGACAGGGGGCGTCGACAATGAGCAGTTCTTC CASSAGTGGVDNEQFF
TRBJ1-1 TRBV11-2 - TGTGCCAGCCACCGTATGAGGGACACTGAAGCTTTCTTT CASHRMRDTEAFF
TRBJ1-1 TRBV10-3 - TGTGCCGCCTACAGCGAGGGTTCGATGAACACTGAAGCTTTCTTT CAAYSEGSMNTEAFF
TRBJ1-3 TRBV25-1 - TGTGCCAGCAGTGGTACTGAGACTGGAAACACCATATATTTT CASSGTETGNTIYF
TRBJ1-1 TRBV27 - TGTGCCAGCAGTACGGGGGCTGAAGCTTTCTTT CASSTGAEAFF
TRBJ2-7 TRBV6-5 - TGTGCCCCCCAAGAGCAGTACTTC CAPQEQYF